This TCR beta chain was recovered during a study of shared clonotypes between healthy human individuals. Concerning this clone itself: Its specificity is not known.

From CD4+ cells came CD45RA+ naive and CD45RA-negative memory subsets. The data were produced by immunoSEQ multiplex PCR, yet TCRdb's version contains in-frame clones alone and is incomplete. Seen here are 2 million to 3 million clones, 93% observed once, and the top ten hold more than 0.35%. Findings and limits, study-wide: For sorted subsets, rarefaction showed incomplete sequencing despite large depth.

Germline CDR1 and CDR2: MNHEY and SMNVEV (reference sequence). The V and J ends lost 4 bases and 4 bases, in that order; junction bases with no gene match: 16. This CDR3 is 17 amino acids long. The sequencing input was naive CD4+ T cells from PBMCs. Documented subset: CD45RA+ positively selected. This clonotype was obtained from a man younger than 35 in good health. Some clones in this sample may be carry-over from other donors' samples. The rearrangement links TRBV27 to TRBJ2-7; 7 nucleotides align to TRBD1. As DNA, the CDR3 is TGTGCCAGCAGTTACTACAGCTCGACAGGGAGAGCGTACGAGCAGTACTTC. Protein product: CASSYYSSTGRAYEQYF.